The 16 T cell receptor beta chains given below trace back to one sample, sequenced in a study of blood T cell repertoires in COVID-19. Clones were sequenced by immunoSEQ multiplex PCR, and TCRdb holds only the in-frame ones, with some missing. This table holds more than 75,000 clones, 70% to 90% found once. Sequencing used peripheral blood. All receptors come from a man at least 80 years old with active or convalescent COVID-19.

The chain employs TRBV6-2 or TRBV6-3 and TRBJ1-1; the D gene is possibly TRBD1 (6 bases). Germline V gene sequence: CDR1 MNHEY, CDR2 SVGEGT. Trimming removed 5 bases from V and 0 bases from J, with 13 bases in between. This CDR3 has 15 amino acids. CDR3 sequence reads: CASSHRDNMNTEAFF. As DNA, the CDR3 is TGTGCCAGCAGTCATCGGGACAACATGAACACTGAAGCTTTCTTT.

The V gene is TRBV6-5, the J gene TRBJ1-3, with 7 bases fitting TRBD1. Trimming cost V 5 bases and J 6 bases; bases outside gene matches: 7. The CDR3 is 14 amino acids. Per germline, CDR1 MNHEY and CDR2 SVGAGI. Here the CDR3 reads CASSTDRAANTIYF. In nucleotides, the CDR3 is TGTGCCAGCAGTACTGACAGGGCCGCAAACACCATATATTTT.

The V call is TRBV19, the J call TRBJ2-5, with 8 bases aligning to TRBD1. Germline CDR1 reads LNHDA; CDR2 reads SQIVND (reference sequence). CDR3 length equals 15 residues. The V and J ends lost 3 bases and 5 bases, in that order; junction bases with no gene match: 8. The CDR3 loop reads CASSMGDRGRETQYF. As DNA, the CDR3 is TGTGCCAGTAGTATGGGCGACAGGGGCAGGGAGACCCAGTACTTC.

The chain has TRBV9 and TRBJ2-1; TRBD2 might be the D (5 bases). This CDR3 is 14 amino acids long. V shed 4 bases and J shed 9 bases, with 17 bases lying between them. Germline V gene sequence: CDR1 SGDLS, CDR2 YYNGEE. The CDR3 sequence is CASSPWSGEAEQFF. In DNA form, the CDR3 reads TGTGCCAGCAGCCCCTGGAGCGGAGAGGCTGAGCAGTTCTTC.

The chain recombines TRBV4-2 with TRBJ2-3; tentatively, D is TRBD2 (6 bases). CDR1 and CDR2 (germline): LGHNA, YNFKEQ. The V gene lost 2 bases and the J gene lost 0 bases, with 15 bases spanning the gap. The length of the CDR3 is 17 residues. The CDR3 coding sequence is TGTGCCAGCAGCCAAAACGGGGCGGGAATTAGCACAGATACGCAGTATTTT. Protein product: CASSQNGAGISTDTQYF.

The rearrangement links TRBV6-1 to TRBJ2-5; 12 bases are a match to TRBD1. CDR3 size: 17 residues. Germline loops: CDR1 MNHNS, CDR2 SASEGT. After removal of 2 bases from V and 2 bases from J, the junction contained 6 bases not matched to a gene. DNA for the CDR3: TGTGCCAGCAGTGAAAGGGACAGGGGGCGCAGGCAAGAGACCCAGTACTTC. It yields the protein CASSERDRGRRQETQYF.

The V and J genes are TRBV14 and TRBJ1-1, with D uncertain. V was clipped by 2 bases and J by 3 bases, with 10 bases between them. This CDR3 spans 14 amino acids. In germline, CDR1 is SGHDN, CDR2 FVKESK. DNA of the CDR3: TGTGCCAGCAGCCAATCTGCCGGGTACACTGAAGCTTTCTTT. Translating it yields CASSQSAGYTEAFF.

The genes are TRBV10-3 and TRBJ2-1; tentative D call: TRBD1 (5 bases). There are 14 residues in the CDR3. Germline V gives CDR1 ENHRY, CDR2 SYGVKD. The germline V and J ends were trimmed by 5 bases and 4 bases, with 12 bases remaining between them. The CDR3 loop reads CAISQTGIYNEQFF. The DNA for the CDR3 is TGTGCCATCAGTCAAACAGGTATTTACAATGAGCAGTTCTTC.

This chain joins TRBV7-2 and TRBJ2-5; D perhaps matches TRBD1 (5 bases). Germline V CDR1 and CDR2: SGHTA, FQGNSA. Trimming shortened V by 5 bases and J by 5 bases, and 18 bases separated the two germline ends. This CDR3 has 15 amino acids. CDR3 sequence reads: CASSPPGYKGETQYF. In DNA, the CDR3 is TGTGCCAGCAGCCCACCAGGGTACAAAGGGGAGACCCAGTACTTC.

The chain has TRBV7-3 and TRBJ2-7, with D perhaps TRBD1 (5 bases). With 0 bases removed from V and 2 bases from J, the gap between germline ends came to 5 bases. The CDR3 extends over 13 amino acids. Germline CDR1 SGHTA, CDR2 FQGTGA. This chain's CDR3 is CASSLTDTYEQYF. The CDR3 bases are TGTGCCAGCAGCTTAACGGACACCTACGAGCAGTACTTC.

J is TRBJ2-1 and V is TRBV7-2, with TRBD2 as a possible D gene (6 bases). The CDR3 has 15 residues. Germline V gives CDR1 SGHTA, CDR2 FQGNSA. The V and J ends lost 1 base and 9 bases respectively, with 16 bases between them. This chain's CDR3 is CASSLVLAIGSEQFF. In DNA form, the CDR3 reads TGTGCCAGCAGCTTAGTTCTAGCGATTGGCAGTGAGCAGTTCTTC.

Here the CDR3 DNA reads TGTGCCAGCAGTGTACGAGGGACACTTAACTATGGCTACACCTTC. The encoded protein is CASSVRGTLNYGYTF. The chain uses TRBV2 and TRBJ1-2, with D possibly TRBD1 on 6 matching bases. In germline, CDR1 is SNHLY, CDR2 FYNNEI. Trimming removed 4 bases at V and 1 base at J, with 13 bases between. CDR3 length: 15 residues. Full variable domain (remainder filled in from reference TRBV2 and TRBJ1-2): EPEVTQTPSHQVTQMGQEVILRCVPISNHLYFYWYRQILGQKVEFLVSFYNNEISEKSEIFDDQFSVERPDGSNFTLKIRSTKLEDSAMYFCASSVRGTLNYGYTFGSGTRLTVV.

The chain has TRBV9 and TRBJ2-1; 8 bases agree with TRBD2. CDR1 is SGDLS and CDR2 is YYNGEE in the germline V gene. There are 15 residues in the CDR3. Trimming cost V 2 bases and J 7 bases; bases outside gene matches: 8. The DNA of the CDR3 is TGTGCCAGCAGCGTTAGCGGGATTTCAGGGAATGAGCAGTTCTTC. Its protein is CASSVSGISGNEQFF.

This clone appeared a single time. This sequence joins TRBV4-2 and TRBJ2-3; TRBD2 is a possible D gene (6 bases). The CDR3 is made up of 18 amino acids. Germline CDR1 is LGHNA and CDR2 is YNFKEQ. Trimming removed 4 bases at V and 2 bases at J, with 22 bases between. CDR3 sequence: CASSREEGRGLITDTQYF. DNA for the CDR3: TGTGCCAGCAGCCGGGAAGAGGGTAGGGGACTCATCACAGATACGCAGTATTTT.

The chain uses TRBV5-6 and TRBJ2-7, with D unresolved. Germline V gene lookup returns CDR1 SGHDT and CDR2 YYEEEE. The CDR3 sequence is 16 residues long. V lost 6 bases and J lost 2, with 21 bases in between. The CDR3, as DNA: TGTGCCAGCAACCTTGTGGGCAGGAAAGGTGCCTACGAGCAGTACTTC. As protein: CASNLVGRKGAYEQYF.

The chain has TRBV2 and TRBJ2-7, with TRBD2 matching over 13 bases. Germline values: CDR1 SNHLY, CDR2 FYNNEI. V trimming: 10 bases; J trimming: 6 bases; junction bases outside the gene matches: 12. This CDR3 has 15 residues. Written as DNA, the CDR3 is TGTGCCACCGCGGTACTAGCGGGAGGGCCAGGCGAGCAGTACTTC. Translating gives CATAVLAGGPGEQYF.